A single sample is the source of the 14 T cell receptor beta chains below, sequenced in a study of blood T cell repertoires in COVID-19. This table comes from immunoSEQ multiplex PCR, and its TCRdb copy is limited to in-frame clones, with some not included. The data hold 150,000 to 200,000 clones, with over 80% observed a single time. The material sequenced was peripheral blood. The receptors come from an older woman with acute or convalescent COVID-19.

The chain uses TRBV28 and TRBJ1-1; the D gene is possibly TRBD1 (5 bases). With 7 bases removed from V and 0 bases from J, the gap between germline ends came to 9 bases. CDR1 is MDHEN, CDR2 SYDVKM, per germline. The CDR3 covers 13 residues. The CDR3 sequence is CASTDSMNTEAFF. CDR3 nucleotides: TGTGCCAGCACCGACAGCATGAACACTGAAGCTTTCTTT.

The genes are TRBV7-2 and TRBJ1-2; D not certain. Germline V gene lookup returns CDR1 SGHTA and CDR2 FQGNSA. The V end was cut by 1 base, the J end by 1 base, with 7 bases between. The CDR3 runs 14 residues. CDR3 sequence: CASSLVGSNYGYTF. The CDR3 nucleotides are TGTGCCAGCAGCTTAGTTGGCAGTAACTATGGCTACACCTTC. Full variable domain (remainder filled in from reference TRBV7-2 and TRBJ1-2): GAGVSQSPSNKVTEKGKDVELRCDPISGHTALYWYRQSLGQGLEFLIYFQGNSAPDKSGLPSDRFSAERTGGSVSTLTIQRTQQEDSAVYLCASSLVGSNYGYTFGSGTRLTVV.

This clone has just one count. V and J are TRBV10-3 and TRBJ2-7; TRBD1 agrees at 8 bases. Trimming cost V 2 bases and J 10 bases; bases outside gene matches: 1. Germline CDR1 ENHRY, CDR2 SYGVKD. This CDR3 spans 11 amino acids. The CDR3 sequence is CAISEDRGQYF. The CDR3 coding sequence is TGTGCCATCAGTGAGGACAGGGGACAGTACTTC.

This chain links TRBV5-1 with TRBJ1-1; TRBD1 agrees at 7 bases. V lost 6 bases and J lost 4; bases outside the gene matches: 15. CDR1 is SGHRS, CDR2 YFSETQ, per germline. The CDR3 runs to 16 residues. The CDR3 nucleotides read TGCGCCAGCATCCCGGGGCAGGGGGTCCCGAGCACTGAAGCTTTCTTT. It yields the protein CASIPGQGVPSTEAFF.

The J gene is TRBJ1-2, the V gene TRBV28; TRBD1 aligns across 11 bases. Germline V gene data show CDR1 as MDHEN and CDR2 as SYDVKM. Trimming removed 4 bases from V and 1 base from J; junction bases left unmatched: 5. CDR3 size: 16 residues. The CDR3 spells CASSSGTGGVNYGYTF. CDR3 DNA sequence: TGTGCCAGCAGTTCCGGGACAGGGGGTGTTAACTATGGCTACACCTTC.

This rearrangement joins TRBV28 to TRBJ1-5; no firm D call. The germline V and J ends were trimmed by 10 bases and 8 bases, with 18 bases remaining between them. Looked up from germline, CDR1 is MDHEN and CDR2 is SYDVKM. The CDR3 is 13 residues long. CDR3: CATHARSGEPQHF. CDR3 sequence (DNA): TGTGCCACCCATGCCCGGTCGGGTGAGCCCCAGCATTTT.

The chain uses TRBV7-9 and TRBJ2-3, with D unclear. Germline V gives CDR1 SEHNR, CDR2 FQNEAQ (reference sequence). V shed 7 bases and J shed 0 bases, with 8 bases lying between them. This CDR3 has 13 amino acids. The CDR3: CASNAGSTDTQYF. The CDR3 DNA follows: TGTGCCAGCAACGCAGGTAGCACAGATACGCAGTATTTT.

The chain couples TRBV27 to TRBJ2-1, with 9 bases that match TRBD1. The CDR3 contains 15 residues. V trimming: 2 bases; J trimming: 8 bases; junction bases outside the gene matches: 7. Per the germline V gene, CDR1 is MNHEY and CDR2 is SMNVEV (reference sequence). The CDR3 DNA sequence: TGTGCCAGCAGTTTAAAGACAGGGGGGCCCTATGAGCAGTTCTTC. Its protein product is CASSLKTGGPYEQFF.

A few counts support this clone. The V and J genes are TRBV5-1 and TRBJ1-5; unclear D gene. CDR3 length: 15 residues. From germline, CDR1 is SGHRS and CDR2 YFSETQ. V was trimmed by 0 bases and J by 3 bases, leaving 10 bases between them. CDR3 nucleotides: TGCGCCAGCAGCTTGGTCGTGACTACCAATCAGCCCCAGCATTTT. Translated, it gives CASSLVVTTNQPQHF. The whole variable domain, remainder taken from reference TRBV5-1 and TRBJ1-5, is KAGVTQTPRYLIKTRGQQVTLSCSPISGHRSVSWYQQTPGQGLQFLFEYFSETQRNKGNFPGRFSGRQFSNSRSEMNVSTLELGDSALYLCASSLVVTTNQPQHFGDGTRLSIL.

V usage is TRBV5-1 and J usage is TRBJ2-1; TRBD2 matches at 9 bases. V lost 3 bases, J lost 6 bases, and 10 bases stayed unmatched. Germline assignment: CDR1 SGHRS and CDR2 YFSETQ. The CDR3 contains 16 residues. CDR3 sequence: CASSWTGTSIGNEQFF. CDR3 coding DNA: TGCGCCAGCAGCTGGACCGGGACTAGCATTGGCAATGAGCAGTTCTTC.

The chain joins TRBV4-3 to TRBJ1-2; D not certain. The CDR3 is made up of 16 amino acids. Per germline, CDR1 LGHNA and CDR2 YSLEER. Trimming cost V 0 bases and J 5 bases, with 16 bases left between them. This chain's CDR3 is CASSQDEAGTLYGYTF. CDR3 in DNA: TGCGCCAGCAGCCAAGATGAAGCAGGAACCTTGTATGGCTACACCTTC.

Remarks on this clone: The identical CDR3 is also encoded by other nucleotide sequences in the sample. The chain couples TRBV24-1 to TRBJ2-3, with D possibly matching TRBD1 (5 bases). Trimming took 2 bases from V and 0 from J, leaving 5 bases between them. The CDR3 spans 14 residues. The germline CDR1 and CDR2 sequences are KGHDR and SFDVKD. The CDR3 bases are TGTGCCACCAGTGATTCAGGGAGCACAGATACGCAGTATTTT. Translating it yields CATSDSGSTDTQYF.

This clone was seen only once. V and J are TRBV30 and TRBJ1-1; a possible D gene is TRBD1 (6 bases). The CDR3 extends over 12 amino acids. V lost 2 bases to trimming and J lost 13 bases, with 17 bases between them. Germline V lookup: CDR1 GTSNPN, CDR2 SVGIG (reference sequence). The CDR3 protein is CAWSTTGVKLFF. In DNA, the CDR3 is TGTGCCTGGAGTACGACAGGTGTGAAGCTTTTCTTT.

The rearrangement joins TRBV4-1 to TRBJ1-5, with a tentative D call TRBD1 (6 bases). This CDR3 is 17 amino acids long. The germline gives CDR1 MGHRA, CDR2 YSYEKL. With 3 bases removed from V and 1 base from J, the gap between germline ends came to 16 bases. CDR3 nucleotide sequence: TGCGCCAGCAGCCAGGCGCAGGGGAGTGTGAGCAATCAGCCCCAGCATTTT. It yields the protein CASSQAQGSVSNQPQHF.